This T cell receptor (beta chain) came from a study of Ad26.COV2.S vaccination and SARS-CoV-2 variants. Points from the study as a whole: Spike-specific TCR breadth ran higher among vaccine recipients than placebo recipients.

This clone is a singleton in its sample. Its cognate antigen is unknown. Sequencing was performed with immunoSEQ multiplex PCR; in TCRdb, only in-frame clones are kept and a portion is missing. The sample shows some 180,000 clones, around 85% of them seen only once. The ends lost 1 base at V and 8 bases at J; junction bases unmatched: 2. The length of the CDR3 is 13 residues. In germline, CDR1 is SGHNT, CDR2 YYREEE (reference sequence). The sequences come from peripheral blood, collected after recovery from COVID-19. The rearrangement joins TRBV5-4 to TRBJ2-2; 7 nucleotides align to TRBD2. This sequence was found in a human donor who had recovered from COVID-19. CDR3 in DNA: TGTGCCAGCAGCTTGAAGGGAGGGGGGGAGCTGTTTTTT. Protein: CASSLKGGGELFF.